The present entry profiles one T cell receptor beta chain with its context. This sample is drawn from a study of regulatory T cells in long-lasting Graves disease. Germline V gene lookup returns CDR1 LGHNT and CDR2 FRNRAP. Trimming removed 6 bases from V and 3 bases from J; junction bases left unmatched: 8. CDR3 size: 14 residues. The time point here: persistent/refractory GD, antithyroid drugs over 5 years with positive TRAb. PBMC RNA was the source of the TCR library. Nine milliliters of peripheral blood were taken and placed in EDTA tubes. Researchers made TCR beta libraries by using iRepertoire HTBI primers and running Arm-PCR on CDR3 regions. TCRdb ran MiXCR on the multiplex PCR reads and lists one entry per CDR3 protein. This table has about 660,000 distinct CDR3 sequences, around 32% appearing once.

The chain recombines TRBV12-5 with TRBJ2-7; 7 bases map to TRBD1. This receptor was identified in a female donor with Graves disease. This sample comprised peripheral blood mononuclear cells (PBMCs), obtained when the disease was refractory, from a patient treated with antithyroid drugs. The CDR3 coding sequence is TGTGCTAGTGGCAACAACAGGGGTGGCTACGAGCAGTACTTC. Translating it yields CASGNNRGGYEQYF.